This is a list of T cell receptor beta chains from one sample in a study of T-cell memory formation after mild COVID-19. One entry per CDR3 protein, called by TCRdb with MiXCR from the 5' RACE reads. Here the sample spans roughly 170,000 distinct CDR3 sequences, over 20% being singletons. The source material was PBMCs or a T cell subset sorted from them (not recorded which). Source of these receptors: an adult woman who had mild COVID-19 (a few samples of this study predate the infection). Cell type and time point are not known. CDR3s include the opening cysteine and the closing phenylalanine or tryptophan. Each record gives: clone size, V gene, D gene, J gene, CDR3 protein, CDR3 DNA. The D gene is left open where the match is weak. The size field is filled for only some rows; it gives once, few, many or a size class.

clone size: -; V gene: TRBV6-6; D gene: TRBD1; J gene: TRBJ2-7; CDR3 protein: CASAHSRDRGDEQYF; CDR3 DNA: TGTGCCAGCGCGCATTCCCGGGACAGGGGTGACGAGCAGTACTTC
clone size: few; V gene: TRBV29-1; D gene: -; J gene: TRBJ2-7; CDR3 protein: CSVVETLNYEQYF; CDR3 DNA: TGCAGCGTTGTAGAGACTCTCAACTACGAGCAGTACTTC
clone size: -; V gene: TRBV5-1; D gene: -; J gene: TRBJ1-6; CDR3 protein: CASSLVQGTHSPLHF; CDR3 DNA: TGCGCCAGCAGCTTGGTTCAGGGGACGCATTCACCCCTCCACTTT
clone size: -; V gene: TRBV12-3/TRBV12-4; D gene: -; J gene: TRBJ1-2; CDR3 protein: CASDSPPEPNYGYTF; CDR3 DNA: TGTGCCAGCGACAGCCCGCCAGAACCCAACTATGGCTACACCTTC
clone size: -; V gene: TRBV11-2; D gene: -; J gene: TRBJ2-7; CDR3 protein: CASSSWTESSYEQYF; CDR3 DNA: TGTGCCAGCAGCTCCTGGACAGAGAGCTCCTACGAGCAGTACTTC
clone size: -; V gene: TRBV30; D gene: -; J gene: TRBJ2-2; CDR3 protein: CAWRGPYTGELFF; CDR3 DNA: TGTGCCTGGAGGGGACCTTACACCGGGGAGCTGTTTTTT
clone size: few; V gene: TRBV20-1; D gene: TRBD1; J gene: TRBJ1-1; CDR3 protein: CSAHRGPDTEAFF; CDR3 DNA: TGCAGTGCCCACAGGGGGCCGGACACTGAAGCTTTCTTT
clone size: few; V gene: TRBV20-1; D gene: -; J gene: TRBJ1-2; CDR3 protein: CSARDMSEVYGYTF; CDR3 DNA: TGCAGTGCTAGAGATATGTCGGAAGTCTATGGCTACACCTTC
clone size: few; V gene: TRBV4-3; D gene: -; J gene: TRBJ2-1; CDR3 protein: CASSQGSGTNNEQFF; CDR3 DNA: TGCGCCAGCAGCCAAGGGTCCGGGACCAACAATGAGCAGTTCTTC
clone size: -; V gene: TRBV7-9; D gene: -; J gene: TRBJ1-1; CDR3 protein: CASRGGGNTEAFF; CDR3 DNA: TGTGCCAGCAGAGGAGGGGGGAACACTGAAGCTTTCTTT
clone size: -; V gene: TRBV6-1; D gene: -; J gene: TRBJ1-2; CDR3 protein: CASSETAGGGYTF; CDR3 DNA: TGTGCCAGCAGTGAAACGGCAGGAGGTGGCTACACCTTC
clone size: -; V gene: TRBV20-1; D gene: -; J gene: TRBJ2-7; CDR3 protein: CSARDAKGGGFYEQYF; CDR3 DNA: TGCAGTGCTAGAGATGCTAAGGGTGGAGGTTTTTACGAGCAGTACTTC
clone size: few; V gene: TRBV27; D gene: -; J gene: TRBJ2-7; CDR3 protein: CASGDASYEQYF; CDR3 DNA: TGTGCCAGCGGGGACGCATCCTACGAGCAGTACTTC
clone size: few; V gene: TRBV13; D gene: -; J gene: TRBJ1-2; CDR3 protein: CASSSDGNPSTGYTF; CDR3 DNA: TGTGCCAGCAGCTCGGACGGAAATCCTTCTACGGGCTACACCTTC
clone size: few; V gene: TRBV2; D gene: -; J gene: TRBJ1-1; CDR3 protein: CASRARWTDYAYLRREAFF; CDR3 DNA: TGTGCCAGCAGAGCCCGTTGGACTGACTATGCTTACTTGCGCCGCGAAGCTTTCTTT
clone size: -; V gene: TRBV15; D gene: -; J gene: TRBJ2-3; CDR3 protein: CATGSDHTGTDTQYF; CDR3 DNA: TGTGCCACCGGGAGCGACCACACAGGCACAGATACGCAGTATTTT
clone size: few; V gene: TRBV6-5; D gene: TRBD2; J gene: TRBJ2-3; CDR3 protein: CASSPTTSGTDTQYF; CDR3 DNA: TGTGCCAGCAGCCCGACGACTAGCGGCACAGATACGCAGTATTTT
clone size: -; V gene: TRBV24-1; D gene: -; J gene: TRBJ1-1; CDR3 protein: CATSDLGEEAFF; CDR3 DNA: TGTGCCACCAGTGATTTGGGAGAGGAAGCTTTCTTT
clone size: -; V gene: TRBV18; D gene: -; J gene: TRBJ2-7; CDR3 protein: CASSPPYSSYEQYF; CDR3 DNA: TGTGCCAGCTCACCACCGTACAGCTCCTACGAGCAGTACTTC
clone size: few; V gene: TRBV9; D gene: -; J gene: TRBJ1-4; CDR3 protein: CASSDGGAYEKLFF; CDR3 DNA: TGTGCCAGCAGCGATGGAGGGGCATACGAAAAACTGTTTTTT
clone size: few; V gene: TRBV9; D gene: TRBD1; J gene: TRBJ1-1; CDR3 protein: CASSARTGGSTEAFF; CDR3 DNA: TGTGCCAGCAGCGCCCGGACAGGGGGGTCCACTGAAGCTTTCTTT
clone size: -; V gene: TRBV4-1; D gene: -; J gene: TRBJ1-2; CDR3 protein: CASSQEAGENYGYTF; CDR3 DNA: TGCGCCAGCAGCCAAGAGGCAGGGGAGAACTATGGCTACACCTTC
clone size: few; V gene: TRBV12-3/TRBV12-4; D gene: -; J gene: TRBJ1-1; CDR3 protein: CATLVNTEAFF; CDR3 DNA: TGTGCCACCCTTGTGAACACTGAAGCTTTCTTT
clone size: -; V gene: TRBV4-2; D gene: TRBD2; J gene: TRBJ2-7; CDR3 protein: CASSQGLAGVGREQYF; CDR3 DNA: TGTGCCAGCAGCCAAGGACTAGCGGGAGTTGGTAGAGAGCAGTACTTC
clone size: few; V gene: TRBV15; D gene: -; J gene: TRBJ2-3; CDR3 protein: CATSSPPGPSTDTQYF; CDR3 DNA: TGTGCCACCAGCAGTCCTCCGGGACCTAGCACAGATACGCAGTATTTT
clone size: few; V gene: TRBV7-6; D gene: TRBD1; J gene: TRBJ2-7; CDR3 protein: CASSSRGSTYEQYF; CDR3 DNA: TGTGCCAGCAGCTCCAGGGGGTCCACCTACGAGCAGTACTTC
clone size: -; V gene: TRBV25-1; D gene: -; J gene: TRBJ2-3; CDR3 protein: CASSLDSGGSTDTQYF; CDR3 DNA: TGTGCCAGCAGTCTAGACAGTGGGGGTAGCACAGATACGCAGTATTTT
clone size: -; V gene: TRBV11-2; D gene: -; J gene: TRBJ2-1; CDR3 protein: CASSFPLAYPYNEQFF; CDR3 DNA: TGTGCCAGCAGCTTCCCCCTAGCTTACCCATACAATGAGCAGTTCTTC
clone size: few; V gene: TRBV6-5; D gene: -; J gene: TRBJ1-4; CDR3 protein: CASRFRENEKLFF; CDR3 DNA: TGTGCCAGCAGGTTCAGGGAAAATGAAAAACTGTTTTTT